This T cell receptor (beta chain) was profiled in a study of cytomegalovirus exposure and HLA in healthy donors. Turning to the study itself: Later analysis reported that the 120 or so validation repertoires shared the platform of the approximately 690 first-cohort repertoires.

Remarks on this clone: The antigen is unknown.

Findings of the study overall: Across donors, most TCRs were seen rarely, yet some public ones were widespread. Cytomegalovirus association was listed for about 150 TCR beta chains.

This CDR3 region has 16 residues. Germline CDR1 SGHTA, CDR2 FQGNSA. V was clipped by 3 bases and J by 6 bases; unmatched bases: 6. This table comes from immunoSEQ multiplex PCR, and its TCRdb copy is limited to in-frame clones, with some not included. The sample has roughly 84,000 clones, more than 75% seen once. The rearrangement links TRBV7-2 to TRBJ2-5; the match to TRBD2 covers 14 bases. This TCR came from a man under 40 in good health and CMV-seronegative. The specimen sequenced was PBMCs. The CDR3 region has the DNA TGTGCCAGCAGCTTCGGGGGACTAGCGGGGGTAAAGACCCAGTACTTC. This codes for CASSFGGLAGVKTQYF.